Listed here is a single TCR beta chain. Measured with immunoSEQ multiplex PCR; TCRdb has only the in-frame clones, and not every one. The table lists some 130,000 clones, approximately 91% of them singletons. The sample originates from a study of T cell responses to AZD1222 COVID-19 vaccine. The length of the CDR3 is 14 residues. The junction had 10 bases not matched to a gene; V was cut back by 5 bases and J by 6 bases. Per germline, CDR1 SGHTA and CDR2 FQGNSA. The specimen comprised peripheral blood, sampled 28 days after the second AZD1222 dose. The gene calls are TRBV7-2 and TRBJ2-7; TRBD2 matches at 7 bases. The receptor was derived from an adult who received the AZD1222 COVID-19 vaccine. The CDR3: CASSRLAGTREQYF. CDR3 coding DNA: TGTGCCAGCAGCAGACTAGCTGGTACCCGCGAGCAGTACTTC.